These 15 T cell receptor beta chains were all obtained from the same sample, sequenced in a study of blood T cell repertoires in COVID-19. The repertoire was sequenced with immunoSEQ multiplex PCR; TCRdb's copy has only in-frame clones and lacks some. Among 250,000 to 350,000 clones listed, 75% to 95% were seen once. Sequenced input: PBMCs or T cells enriched from blood (not recorded which). Every receptor here comes from a woman aged 25 to 45 who had recovered from COVID-19.

The chain recombines TRBV6-2 or TRBV6-3 with TRBJ2-7, with 8 nucleotides matching TRBD2. The J segment lost 3 bases and the V segment lost 2 bases, leaving 6 bases of the junction unmatched. CDR3 length: 15 amino acids. The germline gives CDR1 MNHEY, CDR2 SVGEGT. Here the CDR3 reads CASSYDRLANYEQYF. CDR3 nucleotides: TGTGCCAGCAGTTACGATAGACTAGCGAACTACGAGCAGTACTTC.

This clone was detected once. The chain recombines TRBV29-1 with TRBJ1-4; 9 nucleotides match TRBD1. The CDR3 is 14 residues long. Germline assignment: CDR1 SQVTM and CDR2 ANQGSEA. J was trimmed by 5 bases and V by 6 bases; bases with no gene match: 7. This chain's CDR3 is CSVLPGQGNEKLFF. CDR3 coding DNA: TGCAGCGTATTACCGGGACAGGGAAATGAAAAACTGTTTTTT.

CDR3 nucleotides: TGTGCCTGGATAGCGGGACAGGGTCTTGTTCGCGGCTACACCTTC. Its protein product is CAWIAGQGLVRGYTF. The rearrangement joins TRBV30 to TRBJ1-2; 9 nucleotides agree with TRBD1. Per germline, CDR1 GTSNPN and CDR2 SVGIG (reference sequence). The ends lost 4 bases at V and 8 bases at J; junction bases unmatched: 14. The CDR3 loop spans 15 amino acids.

The V gene is TRBV28, the J gene TRBJ1-5; D not certain. CDR3 size: 13 residues. V lost 4 bases, J lost 5 bases, and 9 bases lay in between. CDR1 is MDHEN, CDR2 SYDVKM, per germline. CDR3 bases: TGTGCCAGCAGTTGGATGGCGGATCAGCCCCAGCATTTT. Translation gives CASSWMADQPQHF.

Details on this clone: At the DNA level, this CDR3 is encoded by other sequences in the same sample as well. The CDR3 spells CASSLDSYGYTF. The CDR3 DNA reads TGTGCCAGCAGCTTAGATAGCTATGGCTACACCTTC. The chain links TRBV7-2 to TRBJ1-2; D ambiguous. V was trimmed by 1 base and J by 4 bases, leaving 4 bases between them. CDR1 and CDR2 from the germline V gene are SGHTA and FQGNSA. The length of the CDR3 is 12 residues.

As DNA, the CDR3 is TGCAGCGGAGCGCAAGAGACCCAGTACTTC. Translation: CSGAQETQYF. The rearrangement joins TRBV29-1 to TRBJ2-5; D remains unclear. Germline V CDR1 and CDR2: SQVTM, ANQGSEA. V lost 7 bases, J lost 2 bases, and 5 bases lay in between. The CDR3 runs to 10 residues.

The chain combines TRBV28 with TRBJ1-5; TRBD1 is a possible D gene (5 bases). Trimming stripped 4 bases from V and 4 bases from J, with 14 bases between. The CDR3 spans 15 residues. Germline values: CDR1 MDHEN, CDR2 SYDVKM. This chain's CDR3 is CASSWGLLLNQPQHF. The CDR3 bases are TGTGCCAGCAGTTGGGGACTGCTTTTAAATCAGCCCCAGCATTTT. The full variable domain, in which reference TRBV28 and TRBJ1-5 provide the parts outside the CDR3, is DVKVTQSSRYLVKRTGEKVFLECVQDMDHENMFWYRQDPGLGLRLIYFSYDVKMKEKGDIPEGYSVSREKKERFSLILESASTNQTSMYLCASSWGLLLNQPQHFGDGTRLSIL.

This clone is a singleton in its sample. J is TRBJ2-4 and V is TRBV10-3, with D perhaps TRBD1 (8 bases). The CDR3 is made up of 16 amino acids. The V gene's germline CDR1 is ENHRY and CDR2 SYGVKD. The V and J ends lost 7 bases and 0 bases respectively, with 16 bases between them. The CDR3 bases are TGTGCCATCAACTACAGGGGGGGGTCAGCCAAAAACATTCAGTACTTC. Its translation: CAINYRGGSAKNIQYF.

The chain recombines TRBV5-1 with TRBJ2-7; 7 bases fit TRBD1. The CDR3 extends over 14 amino acids. V was clipped by 3 bases and J by 3 bases; unmatched bases: 6. Germline CDR1 reads SGHRS; CDR2 reads YFSETQ. CDR3 in DNA: TGCGCCAGCAGCTCGACAGGGATTATCTACGAGCAGTACTTC. Protein sequence: CASSSTGIIYEQYF.

The chain links TRBV11-3 to TRBJ2-2; D not resolved. Trimming took off 5 bases at V and 0 bases at J, with 13 bases between the two ends. CDR1 and CDR2 from the germline V gene are SGHNT and YENEEA. The CDR3 is 16 amino acids. The CDR3, as DNA: TGTGCCAGCAGCCCAACAGACACAGCGAACACCGGGGAGCTGTTTTTT. This sequence encodes CASSPTDTANTGELFF.

V gene TRBV7-2 combines with J gene TRBJ2-2, with D possibly matching TRBD1 (5 bases). Trimming shortened V by 5 bases and J by 1 base, and 11 bases separated the two germline ends. This CDR3 contains 15 residues. Germline values: CDR1 SGHTA, CDR2 FQGNSA. In DNA, the CDR3 is TGTGCCAGCAGCCCTACTACAGGGAACACCGGGGAGCTGTTTTTT. Amino acids: CASSPTTGNTGELFF. The variable domain in full, completed from reference TRBV7-2 and TRBJ2-2, reads GAGVSQSPSNKVTEKGKDVELRCDPISGHTALYWYRQSLGQGLEFLIYFQGNSAPDKSGLPSDRFSAERTGGSVSTLTIQRTQQEDSAVYLCASSPTTGNTGELFFGEGSRLTVL.

This chain links TRBV27 with TRBJ1-1; 7 nucleotides match TRBD1. V shed 0 bases and J 0 bases; nucleotides not matched to a gene: 4. The CDR3 is made up of 16 amino acids. Germline CDR1 MNHEY, CDR2 SMNVEV (reference sequence). CDR3: CASSLSTGTMNTEAFF. The CDR3 region has the DNA TGTGCCAGCAGTTTATCGACAGGGACCATGAACACTGAAGCTTTCTTT.

The rearrangement uses TRBV19 and TRBJ2-7; D perhaps matches TRBD1 (5 bases). The CDR3 loop spans 14 amino acids. Germline V gene sequence: CDR1 LNHDA, CDR2 SQIVND (reference sequence). V lost 8 bases to trimming and J lost 3 bases, with 17 bases between them. CDR3: CASGDTDSFYEQYF. In nucleotides, the CDR3 is TGTGCCAGTGGAGATACCGACAGCTTCTACGAGCAGTACTTC.

The chain joins TRBV3-1 (or the pseudogene TRBV3-2) to TRBJ2-2; TRBD2 agrees at 12 bases. Trimming at V came to 4 bases and at J to 1 base, leaving 4 bases not matched to a gene. The germline CDR1 and CDR2 sequences are LGHDT and YNNKEL (reference sequence). CDR3 length: 17 amino acids. Here the CDR3 DNA reads TGTGCCAGCAGCCTAAGGACTAGCGGGGTGAACACCGGGGAGCTGTTTTTT. It is translated as CASSLRTSGVNTGELFF.

J is TRBJ1-3 and V is TRBV10-3; TRBD1 aligns across 8 bases. CDR1 and CDR2 from the germline V gene are ENHRY and SYGVKD. The CDR3 is 14 residues long. J was trimmed by 4 bases and V by 6 bases; bases with no gene match: 5. CDR3 DNA: TGTGCCATCAGGGGACAGGCTATGGGAAACACCATATATTTT. Amino acid sequence: CAIRGQAMGNTIYF.